This is a list of T cell receptor beta chains from one sample in a study of cytomegalovirus exposure and HLA in healthy donors. Generated by immunoSEQ multiplex PCR, the TCRdb table keeps only in-frame clones and is missing some. The profile shows fewer than 250,000 clones, more than 75% of them singletons. The sample consisted of PBMCs. Source of these receptors: a woman in her 50s in good health and CMV-seronegative. The CDR3 runs from the conserved cysteine through the conserved F or W. A D gene is named only where the DNA matches it firmly. Not every row has a clone size; where given, it reads once, few, many or a size class.

j_gene: TRBJ2-7; d_gene: TRBD2; abundance: -; v_gene: TRBV7-2; len: 14; CDR3aa: CASRPGLGKNEQYF; CDR3nt: TGTGCCAGCAGACCGGGACTAGGTAAAAACGAGCAGTACTTC
j_gene: TRBJ2-3; d_gene: TRBD2; abundance: -; v_gene: TRBV9; len: 15; CDR3aa: CASSPYSGDTDTQYF; CDR3nt: TGTGCCAGCAGCCCGTATAGCGGGGACACAGATACGCAGTATTTT
j_gene: TRBJ1-2; d_gene: -; abundance: -; v_gene: TRBV25-1; len: 13; CDR3aa: CASSETAHYGYTF; CDR3nt: TGTGCCAGCAGTGAGACAGCTCACTATGGCTACACCTTC
j_gene: TRBJ2-7; d_gene: -; abundance: -; v_gene: TRBV6-5; len: 14; CDR3aa: CASSWAGLAYEQYF; CDR3nt: TGTGCCAGCAGTTGGGCAGGGCTAGCCTACGAGCAGTACTTC
j_gene: TRBJ2-1; d_gene: TRBD2; abundance: few; v_gene: TRBV5-4; len: 16; CDR3aa: CASSQKGLADYNEQFF; CDR3nt: TGTGCCAGCAGCCAAAAGGGACTAGCGGACTACAATGAGCAGTTCTTC
j_gene: TRBJ2-7; d_gene: -; abundance: -; v_gene: TRBV7-2; len: 13; CDR3aa: CASSVLQGYEQYF; CDR3nt: TGTGCCAGCAGCGTCCTTCAGGGATACGAGCAGTACTTC
j_gene: TRBJ1-1; d_gene: TRBD1; abundance: -; v_gene: TRBV2; len: 19; CDR3aa: CASRGGVLGQGSLNTEAFF; CDR3nt: TGTGCCAGCAGGGGGGGAGTTTTGGGACAGGGGTCCTTGAACACTGAAGCTTTCTTT
j_gene: TRBJ2-5; d_gene: TRBD2; abundance: -; v_gene: TRBV19; len: 15; CDR3aa: CTSSIRRGDKETQYF; CDR3nt: TGTACCAGTAGTATAAGGCGGGGGGATAAAGAGACCCAGTACTTC
j_gene: TRBJ2-3; d_gene: -; abundance: -; v_gene: TRBV7-8; len: 15; CDR3aa: CASSLDLSRADTQYF; CDR3nt: TGTGCCAGCAGCTTAGATCTATCTCGGGCAGATACGCAGTATTTT
j_gene: TRBJ1-5; d_gene: -; abundance: -; v_gene: TRBV6-1; len: 17; CDR3aa: CASSEALGVGSNQPQHF; CDR3nt: TGTGCCAGCAGTGAAGCGCTCGGGGTGGGAAGCAATCAGCCCCAGCATTTT
j_gene: TRBJ2-7; d_gene: -; abundance: once; v_gene: TRBV7-3; len: 17; CDR3aa: CASSLAQLQSTSYEQYF; CDR3nt: TGTGCCAGCAGCTTAGCACAGCTCCAGTCCACCTCCTACGAGCAGTACTTC
j_gene: TRBJ2-1; d_gene: TRBD2; abundance: -; v_gene: TRBV2; len: 14; CDR3aa: CASLLAGGRNEQFF; CDR3nt: TGTGCCAGCCTTCTAGCGGGGGGGCGGAATGAGCAGTTCTTC
j_gene: TRBJ1-1; d_gene: TRBD1; abundance: -; v_gene: TRBV25-1; len: 17; CDR3aa: CASRLWGTGDGSTEAFF; CDR3nt: TGTGCCAGCAGACTTTGGGGGACAGGGGACGGGAGCACTGAAGCTTTCTTT